The text below deals with one TCR beta chain. The data are from a study of cytomegalovirus exposure and HLA in healthy donors. This table comes from immunoSEQ multiplex PCR, and its TCRdb copy is limited to in-frame clones, with some not included. The sample has fewer than 150,000 clones, 88% seen once. Donors came from a validation cohort of approximately 110 subjects, distinct from the first 666-subject cohort. The CDR3 is 14 residues long. Losses at the gene ends were 4 bases for V and 4 bases for J; bases not matched to a gene: 6. The germline V gene encodes CDR1 MDHEN and CDR2 SYDVKM. The V call is TRBV28, the J call TRBJ1-1, with TRBD1 matching over 7 bases. Sequencing used PBMCs. The source of this sequence is a man younger than 35 in good health and CMV-seronegative. CDR3 DNA: TGTGCCAGCAGTTCGGGAAGGGGGCGCACTGAAGCTTTCTTT. Translation: CASSSGRGRTEAFF. The full variable domain, its missing parts supplied by reference TRBV28 and TRBJ1-1, is DVKVTQSSRYLVKRTGEKVFLECVQDMDHENMFWYRQDPGLGLRLIYFSYDVKMKEKGDIPEGYSVSREKKERFSLILESASTNQTSMYLCASSSGRGRTEAFFGQGTRLTVV.